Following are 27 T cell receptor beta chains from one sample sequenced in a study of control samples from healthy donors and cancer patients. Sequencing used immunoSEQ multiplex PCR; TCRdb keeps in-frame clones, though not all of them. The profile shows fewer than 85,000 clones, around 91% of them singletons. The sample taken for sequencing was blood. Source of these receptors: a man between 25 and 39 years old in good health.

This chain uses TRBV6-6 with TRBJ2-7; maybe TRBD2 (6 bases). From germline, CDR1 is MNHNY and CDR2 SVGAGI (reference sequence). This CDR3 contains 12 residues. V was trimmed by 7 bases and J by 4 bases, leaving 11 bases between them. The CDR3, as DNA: TGTGCCAGCAACGGGGGTTCTTACGAGCAGTACTTC. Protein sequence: CASNGGSYEQYF.

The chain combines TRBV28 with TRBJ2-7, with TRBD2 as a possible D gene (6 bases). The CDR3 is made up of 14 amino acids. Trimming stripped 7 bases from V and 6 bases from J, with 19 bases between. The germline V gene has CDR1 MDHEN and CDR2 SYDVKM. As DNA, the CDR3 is TGTGCCAGCACCACCGGAGGGTCCTCTCCCGAGCAGTACTTC. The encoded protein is CASTTGGSSPEQYF.

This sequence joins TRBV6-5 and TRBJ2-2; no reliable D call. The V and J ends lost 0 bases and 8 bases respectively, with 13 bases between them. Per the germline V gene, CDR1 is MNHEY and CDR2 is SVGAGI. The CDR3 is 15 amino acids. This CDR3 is CASSYSGSGEGELFF. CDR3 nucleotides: TGTGCCAGCAGTTACTCGGGATCAGGAGAGGGGGAGCTGTTTTTT.

The CDR3 is CASSQDAGTSGSIDYEQYF. The CDR3 DNA sequence: TGCGCCAGCAGCCAAGACGCCGGGACTAGCGGGAGTATTGACTACGAGCAGTACTTC. V usage is TRBV4-1 and J usage is TRBJ2-7, with 14 positions matching TRBD2. V was pared by 0 bases and J by 3 bases, with 10 bases of the junction left unmatched. This CDR3 spans 19 amino acids. CDR1 and CDR2 from the germline V gene are MGHRA and YSYEKL.

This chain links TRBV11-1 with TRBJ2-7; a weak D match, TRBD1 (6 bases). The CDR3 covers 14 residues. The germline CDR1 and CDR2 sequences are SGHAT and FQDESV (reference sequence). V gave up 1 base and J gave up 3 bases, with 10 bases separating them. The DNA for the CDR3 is TGTGCCAGCAGCTTAGACAGGGCAAACTACGAGCAGTACTTC. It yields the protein CASSLDRANYEQYF.

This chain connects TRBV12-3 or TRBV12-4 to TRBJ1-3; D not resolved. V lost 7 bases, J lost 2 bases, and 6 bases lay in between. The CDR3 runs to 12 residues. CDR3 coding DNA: TGTGCCAGCACCCCTACTGGAAACACCATATATTTT. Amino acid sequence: CASTPTGNTIYF.

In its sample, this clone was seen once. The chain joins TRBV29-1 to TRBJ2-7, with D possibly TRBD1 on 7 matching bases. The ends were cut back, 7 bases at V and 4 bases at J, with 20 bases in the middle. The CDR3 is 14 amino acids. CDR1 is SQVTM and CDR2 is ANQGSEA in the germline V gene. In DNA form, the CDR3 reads TGCAGCGCGGCCCCCCGGGCAGGGGGGTACGAGCAGTACTTC. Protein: CSAAPRAGGYEQYF.

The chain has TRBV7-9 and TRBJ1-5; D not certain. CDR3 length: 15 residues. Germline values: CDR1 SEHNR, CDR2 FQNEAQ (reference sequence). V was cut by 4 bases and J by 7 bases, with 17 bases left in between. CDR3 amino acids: CASSSDITRGQPQHF. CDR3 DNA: TGTGCCAGCAGCTCCGACATTACGAGAGGACAGCCCCAGCATTTT.

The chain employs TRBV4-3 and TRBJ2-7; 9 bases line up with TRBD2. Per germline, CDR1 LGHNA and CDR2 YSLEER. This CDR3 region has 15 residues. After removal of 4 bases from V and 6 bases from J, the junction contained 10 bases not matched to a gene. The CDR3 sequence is CASSRDLAGAGEQYF. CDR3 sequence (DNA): TGCGCCAGCAGCCGAGATTTAGCGGGGGCGGGCGAGCAGTACTTC.

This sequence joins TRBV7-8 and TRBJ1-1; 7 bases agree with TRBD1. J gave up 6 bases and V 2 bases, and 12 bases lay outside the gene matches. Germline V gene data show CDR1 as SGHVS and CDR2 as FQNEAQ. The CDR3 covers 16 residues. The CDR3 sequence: CASSLNGADRVAEAFF. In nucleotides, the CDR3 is TGTGCCAGCAGCTTAAATGGGGCCGACAGGGTAGCTGAAGCTTTCTTT.

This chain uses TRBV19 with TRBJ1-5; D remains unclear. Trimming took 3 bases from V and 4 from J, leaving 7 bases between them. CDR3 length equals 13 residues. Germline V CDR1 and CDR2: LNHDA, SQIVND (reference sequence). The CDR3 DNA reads TGTGCCAGTAGTATTCTGGGGAATCAGCCCCAGCATTTT. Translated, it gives CASSILGNQPQHF.

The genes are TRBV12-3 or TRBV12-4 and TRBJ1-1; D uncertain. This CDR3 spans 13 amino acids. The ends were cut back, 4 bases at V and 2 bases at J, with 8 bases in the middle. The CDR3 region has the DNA TGTGCCAGCAGTTCCCAGGTAAACACTGAAGCTTTCTTT. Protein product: CASSSQVNTEAFF.

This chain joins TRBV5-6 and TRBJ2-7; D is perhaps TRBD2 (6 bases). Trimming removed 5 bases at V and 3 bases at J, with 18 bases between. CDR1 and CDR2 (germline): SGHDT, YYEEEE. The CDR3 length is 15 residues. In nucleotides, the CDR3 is TGTGCCAGCAGGGGGAGGCAGGCTGGGGTCTACGAGCAGTACTTC. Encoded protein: CASRGRQAGVYEQYF.

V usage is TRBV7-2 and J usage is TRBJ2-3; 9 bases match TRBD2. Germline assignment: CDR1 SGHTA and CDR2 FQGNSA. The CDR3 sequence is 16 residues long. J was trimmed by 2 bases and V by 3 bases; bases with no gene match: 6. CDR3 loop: CASSLGGGAPTDTQYF. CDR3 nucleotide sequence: TGTGCCAGCAGCTTGGGCGGGGGGGCCCCCACAGATACGCAGTATTTT.

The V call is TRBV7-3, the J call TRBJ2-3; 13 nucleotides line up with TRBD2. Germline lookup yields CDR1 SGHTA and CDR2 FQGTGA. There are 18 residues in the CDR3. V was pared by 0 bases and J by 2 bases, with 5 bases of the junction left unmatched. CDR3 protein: CASSLTPLAGGDTDTQYF. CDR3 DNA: TGTGCCAGCAGCTTAACGCCACTAGCGGGGGGGGACACAGATACGCAGTATTTT. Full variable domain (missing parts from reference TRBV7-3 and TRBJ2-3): GAGVSQTPSNKVTEKGKYVELRCDPISGHTALYWYRQSLGQGPEFLIYFQGTGAADDSGLPNDRFFAVRPEGSVSTLKIQRTERGDSAVYLCASSLTPLAGGDTDTQYFGPGTRLTVL.

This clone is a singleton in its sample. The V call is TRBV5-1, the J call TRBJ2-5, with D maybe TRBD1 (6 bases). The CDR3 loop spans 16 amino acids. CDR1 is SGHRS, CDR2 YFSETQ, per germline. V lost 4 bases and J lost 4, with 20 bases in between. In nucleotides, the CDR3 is TGCGCCAGCAGCCGCCTGGGGGCAGTAGTTTCAGAGACCCAGTACTTC. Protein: CASSRLGAVVSETQYF.

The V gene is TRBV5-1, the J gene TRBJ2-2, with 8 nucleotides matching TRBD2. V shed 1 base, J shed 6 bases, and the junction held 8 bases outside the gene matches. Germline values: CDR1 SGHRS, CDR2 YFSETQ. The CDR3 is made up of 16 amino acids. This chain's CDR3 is CASSLNIQREPGELFF. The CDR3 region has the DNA TGCGCCAGCAGCTTGAATATCCAGCGGGAGCCCGGGGAGCTGTTTTTT.

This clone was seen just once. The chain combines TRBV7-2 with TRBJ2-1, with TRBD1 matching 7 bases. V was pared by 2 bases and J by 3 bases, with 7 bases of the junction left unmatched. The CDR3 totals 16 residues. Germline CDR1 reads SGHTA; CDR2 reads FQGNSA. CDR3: CASSLRVTGFYNEQFF. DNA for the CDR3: TGTGCCAGCAGCTTACGAGTGACAGGGTTCTACAATGAGCAGTTCTTC.

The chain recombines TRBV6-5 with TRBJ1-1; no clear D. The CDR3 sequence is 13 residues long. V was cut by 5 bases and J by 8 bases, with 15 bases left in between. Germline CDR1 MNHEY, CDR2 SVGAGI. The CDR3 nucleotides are TGTGCCAGCAGTCCCTTTGAGTCGGGGGAAGCTTTCTTT. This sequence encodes CASSPFESGEAFF.

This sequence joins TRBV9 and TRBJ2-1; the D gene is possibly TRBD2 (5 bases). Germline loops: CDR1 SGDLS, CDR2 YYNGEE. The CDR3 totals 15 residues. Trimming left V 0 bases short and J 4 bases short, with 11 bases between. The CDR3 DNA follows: TGTGCCAGCAGCGTAGTAGCGAGCACGTACAATGAGCAGTTCTTC. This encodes CASSVVASTYNEQFF.

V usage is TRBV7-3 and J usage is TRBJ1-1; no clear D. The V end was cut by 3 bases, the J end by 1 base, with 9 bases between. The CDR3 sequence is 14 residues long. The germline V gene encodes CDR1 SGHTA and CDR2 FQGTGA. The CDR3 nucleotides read TGTGCCAGCAGCTTCTCCTCAGGGAACACTGAAGCTTTCTTT. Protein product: CASSFSSGNTEAFF.

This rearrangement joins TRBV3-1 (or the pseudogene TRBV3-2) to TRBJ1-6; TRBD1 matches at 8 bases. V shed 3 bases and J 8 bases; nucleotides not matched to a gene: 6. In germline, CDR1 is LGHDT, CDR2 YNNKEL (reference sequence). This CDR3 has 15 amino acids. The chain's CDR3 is CASSHLDRGHSPLHF. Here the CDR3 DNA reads TGTGCCAGCAGCCACCTAGACAGGGGTCATTCACCCCTCCACTTT.

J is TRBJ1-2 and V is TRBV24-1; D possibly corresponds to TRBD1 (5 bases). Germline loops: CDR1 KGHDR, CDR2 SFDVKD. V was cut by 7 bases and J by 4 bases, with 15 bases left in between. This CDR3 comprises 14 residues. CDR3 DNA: TGTGCCACCAGGTCATTTGGGACCTGCTATGGCTACACCTTC. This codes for CATRSFGTCYGYTF.

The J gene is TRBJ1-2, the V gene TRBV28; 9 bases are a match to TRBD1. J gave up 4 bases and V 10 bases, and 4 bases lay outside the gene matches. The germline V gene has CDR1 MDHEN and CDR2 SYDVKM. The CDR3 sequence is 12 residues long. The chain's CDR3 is CATPGQGYGYTF. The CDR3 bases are TGTGCCACCCCGGGACAGGGCTATGGCTACACCTTC.

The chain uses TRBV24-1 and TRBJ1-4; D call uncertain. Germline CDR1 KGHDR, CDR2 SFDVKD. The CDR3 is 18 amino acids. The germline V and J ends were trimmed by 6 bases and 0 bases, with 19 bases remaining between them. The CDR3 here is CATSPTLEVWATNEKLFF. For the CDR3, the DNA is TGTGCCACCAGTCCAACTCTCGAGGTCTGGGCAACTAATGAAAAACTGTTTTTT.

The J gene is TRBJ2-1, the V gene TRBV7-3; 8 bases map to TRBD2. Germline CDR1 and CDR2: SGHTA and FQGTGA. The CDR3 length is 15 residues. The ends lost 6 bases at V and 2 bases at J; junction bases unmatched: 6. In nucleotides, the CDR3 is TGTGCCAGCAGTTACAGCGGGAGTACCTACAATGAGCAGTTCTTC. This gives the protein CASSYSGSTYNEQFF.

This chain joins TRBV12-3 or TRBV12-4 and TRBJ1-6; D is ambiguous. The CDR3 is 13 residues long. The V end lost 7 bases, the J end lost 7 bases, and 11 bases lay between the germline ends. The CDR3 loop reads CASTTGYNSPLHF. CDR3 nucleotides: TGTGCCAGCACGACGGGCTACAATTCACCCCTCCACTTT.